The 14 T cell receptor beta chains below all came from one sample that was sequenced in a study of PD-L1 blockade in urothelial cancer. Data came from immunoSEQ multiplex PCR; TCRdb stores just in-frame clones and leaves some out. The data contain more than 75,000 clones, 85% to 95% of them singletons. Sample: PBMCs, taken around atezolizumab (anti-PD-L1) treatment. The origin of the receptors is a man aged 55 to 69 with urothelial cancer.

The chain recombines TRBV9 with TRBJ1-1; TRBD1 agrees at 9 bases. The CDR3 extends over 15 amino acids. CDR1 is SGDLS, CDR2 YYNGEE, per germline. Trimming took 3 bases from V and 3 from J; bases not matched to a gene: 6. The DNA for the CDR3 is TGTGCCAGCAGCGGGGGACAGGGAGGGGACACTGAAGCTTTCTTT. It is translated as CASSGGQGGDTEAFF.

CDR3 coding DNA: TGCGCCAGCAGCTTGGAGGGGACAGCAGATACGCAGTATTTT. This sequence encodes CASSLEGTADTQYF. This sequence joins TRBV5-1 and TRBJ2-3; 7 bases match TRBD1. V was pared by 0 bases and J by 4 bases, with 2 bases of the junction left unmatched. Looked up from germline, CDR1 is SGHRS and CDR2 is YFSETQ. The length of the CDR3 is 14 residues.

The chain has TRBV6-5 and TRBJ2-1; D perhaps matches TRBD2 (5 bases). Deletions cut 0 bases from V and 4 bases from J, with 7 bases between. The germline CDR1 and CDR2 sequences are MNHEY and SVGAGI. The CDR3 length is 14 residues. CDR3 bases: TGTGCCAGCAGTTACTCAGAGGGTTACAATGAGCAGTTCTTC. Its translation: CASSYSEGYNEQFF.

The J gene is TRBJ1-1, the V gene TRBV6-5; the D gene is possibly TRBD1 (6 bases). This CDR3 has 13 amino acids. Germline V gene lookup returns CDR1 MNHEY and CDR2 SVGAGI. V was trimmed by 9 bases and J by 0 bases, leaving 11 bases between them. Here the CDR3 DNA reads TGTGCCAGTGCCCAGGGGATGAACACTGAAGCTTTCTTT. Translation gives CASAQGMNTEAFF.

This clone came up once. This rearrangement joins TRBV6-1 to TRBJ2-7, with 8 positions matching TRBD1. Losses at the gene ends were 3 bases for V and 7 bases for J; bases not matched to a gene: 5. CDR1 and CDR2 (germline): MNHNS, SASEGT. This CDR3 is 13 amino acids long. This chain's CDR3 is CASSDRTGREQYF. CDR3 nucleotides: TGTGCCAGCAGTGACCGGACAGGGCGGGAGCAGTACTTC.

This chain uses TRBV19 with TRBJ2-2; no clear D. The germline V and J ends were trimmed by 5 bases and 8 bases, with 18 bases remaining between them. There are 15 residues in the CDR3. From germline, CDR1 is LNHDA and CDR2 SQIVND (reference sequence). In DNA, the CDR3 is TGTGCCAGTAGTTCAACCCCGTCCACGAGGGGGGAGCTGTTTTTT. Protein product: CASSSTPSTRGELFF.

V gene TRBV28 combines with J gene TRBJ1-5; 8 bases fit TRBD1. With V trimmed by 7 bases and J by 4 bases, 9 bases remained unmatched. CDR1 is MDHEN and CDR2 is SYDVKM in the germline V gene. The CDR3 totals 15 residues. In DNA form, the CDR3 reads TGTGCCAGCACTTATACAGGGGGTGATAATCAGCCCCAGCATTTT. This encodes CASTYTGGDNQPQHF.

This chain connects TRBV7-2 to TRBJ2-1; 8 nucleotides agree with TRBD2. Germline CDR1 is SGHTA and CDR2 is FQGNSA. V was clipped by 1 base and J by 9 bases; unmatched bases: 14. The CDR3 contains 17 residues. CDR3 sequence reads: CASSLGGAGGRVGEQFF. Here the CDR3 DNA reads TGTGCCAGCAGCTTAGGCGGGGCGGGAGGCCGGGTGGGTGAGCAGTTCTTC.

The chain combines TRBV28 with TRBJ2-3; the match to TRBD2 covers 7 bases. From germline, CDR1 is MDHEN and CDR2 SYDVKM. After removal of 6 bases from V and 0 bases from J, the junction contained 6 bases not matched to a gene. The CDR3 spans 15 residues. The CDR3 protein is CASSRLAASTDTQYF. The CDR3 bases are TGTGCCAGCAGCAGACTAGCAGCTAGCACAGATACGCAGTATTTT. Together with reference TRBV28 and TRBJ2-3, the CDR3 gives the full variable domain: DVKVTQSSRYLVKRTGEKVFLECVQDMDHENMFWYRQDPGLGLRLIYFSYDVKMKEKGDIPEGYSVSREKKERFSLILESASTNQTSMYLCASSRLAASTDTQYFGPGTRLTVL.

The chain recombines TRBV11-2 with TRBJ2-3, with D unresolved. Trimming stripped 5 bases from V and 1 base from J, with 13 bases between. Germline V CDR1 and CDR2: SGHAT, FQNNGV. There are 15 residues in the CDR3. Here the CDR3 DNA reads TGTGCCAGCAGCCCCCGACTGTCCCGCACAGATACGCAGTATTTT. It is translated as CASSPRLSRTDTQYF.

The V call is TRBV6-6, the J call TRBJ1-2; D might be TRBD1 (6 bases). Per germline, CDR1 MNHNY and CDR2 SVGAGI (reference sequence). The length of the CDR3 is 14 residues. V was shortened by 2 bases and J by 5 bases, with 12 bases between the two germline ends. CDR3 coding DNA: TGTGCCAGCAGTTACGGGGGGGCGAGGTATGGCTACACCTTC. Translated, it gives CASSYGGARYGYTF.

The CDR3 sequence: CASSLGVQARSYNEQFF. CDR3 sequence (DNA): TGTGCCAGCAGCTTAGGGGTACAGGCCCGCTCCTACAATGAGCAGTTCTTC. This chain uses TRBV7-2 with TRBJ2-1; tentative D call: TRBD1 (5 bases). Germline V gene data show CDR1 as SGHTA and CDR2 as FQGNSA. The V end lost 1 base, the J end lost 0 bases, and 13 bases lay between the germline ends. The CDR3 spans 17 residues.

The V gene is TRBV19, the J gene TRBJ1-2; 9 bases line up with TRBD1. Germline values: CDR1 LNHDA, CDR2 SQIVND (reference sequence). V lost 5 bases to trimming and J lost 6 bases; unmatched junction nucleotides: 7. The CDR3 runs 14 residues. CDR3 nucleotides: TGTGCCAGTAGTCCCGACAGGGGGGGACATGGCTACACCTTC. Its protein is CASSPDRGGHGYTF. The full variable domain, with the rest looked up from reference TRBV19 and TRBJ1-2, is DGGITQSPKYLFRKEGQNVTLSCEQNLNHDAMYWYRQDPGQGLRLIYYSQIVNDFQKGDIAEGYSVSREKKESFPLTVTSAQKNPTAFYLCASSPDRGGHGYTFGSGTRLTVV.

The V and J genes are TRBV19 and TRBJ1-5; perhaps TRBD1 as D (5 bases). V was trimmed by 3 bases and J by 1 base, leaving 16 bases between them. CDR3 length: 17 residues. Germline V gene lookup returns CDR1 LNHDA and CDR2 SQIVND (reference sequence). CDR3 DNA sequence: TGTGCCAGTAGTATTATTCAGGGTATCGTGAGCAATCAGCCCCAGCATTTT. Translating gives CASSIIQGIVSNQPQHF.